The clone carrying this T cell receptor beta chain was recorded once. This record comes from a study of blood T cell repertoires in COVID-19. Study-level information: The samples span acute and convalescent COVID-19 from the United States, Italy and Spain. The analysed material was cDNA or gDNA that came from T cells, B-cell-depleted T cells, or PBMCs.

Germline V gene data show CDR1 as MNHNS and CDR2 as SASEGT. The CDR3 length is 12 residues. The germline V and J ends were trimmed by 2 bases and 5 bases, with 6 bases remaining between them. Authors' analysis steps: Estimates of nucleated cell counts were drawn from the amplification of reference gene primers. Only in-frame clones appear in the TCRdb table, and some are missing; sequencing was by immunoSEQ multiplex PCR. The DNA gave D and trimming, while V, J and clone size come from that table. The sample includes 100,000 or so clones, around 92% of them seen just once. This TCR was sampled from an older woman with active COVID-19. The sample consisted of peripheral blood. The gene calls are TRBV6-1 and TRBJ1-1, with D unclear. As DNA, the CDR3 is TGTGCCAGCAGTGAACGGGGAACTGAAGCTTTCTTT. Translation: CASSERGTEAFF.